This entry concerns a single TCR beta chain. The trim removed 3 bases at V and 4 bases at J, leaving 13 bases unmatched. Germline CDR1 DFQATT, CDR2 SNEGSKA (reference sequence). This CDR3 has 18 residues. This specimen belongs to a study of human T cells and chemical hapten exposure. Each CDR3 protein gets one entry after TCRdb re-called the RACE reads with MiXCR. This table has roughly 380,000 distinct CDR3 sequences, 4.5% to 6% appearing once. The sample's time point: pre-sensitization, week 0. Treatment indicated: therapeutic diphenylcyclopropenone sensitization with weekly scalp DPC. The sequence derives from a woman in her forties or fifties with alopecia areata. Some clones in this sample may be carry-over from other donors' samples. The sample was whole blood, taken in connection with sensitization to the hapten diphenylcyclopropenone (DPC). V gene TRBV20-1 combines with J gene TRBJ2-3; 13 bases fit TRBD2. The CDR3, as DNA: TGCAGTGCTAGCGGACTAGCGGGAGCCCGTGGTGCGGCAGATACGCAGTATTTT. The encoded protein is CSASGLAGARGAADTQYF.